Listed below are T cell receptor beta chains from one sample, sequenced in a study of blood T cell repertoires in COVID-19. The data were produced by immunoSEQ multiplex PCR, yet TCRdb's version contains in-frame clones alone and is incomplete. The top ten clones hold approximately 15% of a sample with more than 85,000 clones, roughly 80% of them seen once. The specimen sequenced was peripheral blood. The receptors derive from a woman older than 75 with acute or convalescent COVID-19. CDR3s include the opening cysteine and the closing phenylalanine or tryptophan. Fields, in order: J gene, V gene, clone size, D gene, CDR3 DNA, CDR3 protein. D genes are given only for firm matches. Clone size is given for some rows only: seen once, a few or many times, or a class if the clone is expanded.

TRBJ1-6 TRBV3-1/TRBV3-2 few TRBD1 TGTGCCAGCAGGACCGGGACAGGGGGCGATTCACCCCTCCACTTT CASRTGTGGDSPLHF
TRBJ2-1 TRBV7-9 . . TGTGCCAGCAGCTTAGATGGCGGGAAATACAATGAGCAGTTCTTC CASSLDGGKYNEQFF
TRBJ1-5 TRBV5-4 few . TGTGCCAGCAGCTTGTTCGGTCAGCCCCAGCATTTT CASSLFGQPQHF
TRBJ2-4 TRBV15 . TRBD1 TGTGCCACCAGCAGAGATCGGACAGGGGATTGGATTCAGTACTTC CATSRDRTGDWIQYF
TRBJ2-7 TRBV5-4 . TRBD2 TGTGCCAGCAGCTTACCTAGCGGGAGGGCCGCCGAGCAGTACTTC CASSLPSGRAAEQYF
TRBJ1-5 TRBV2 . . TGTGCCAGCAGTTCCGGGGTTCAGCCCCAGCATTTT CASSSGVQPQHF
TRBJ2-1 TRBV27 . TRBD2 TGTGCCAGCACCCCTCCGACTAGCGGGAGATACAATGAGCAGTTCTTC CASTPPTSGRYNEQFF
TRBJ1-6 TRBV5-1 . TRBD1 TGCGCCAGCAGCTTGAGGACAGGGGATTCACCCCTCCACTTT CASSLRTGDSPLHF
TRBJ2-5 TRBV5-8 few . TGTGCCAGCAGCTTGGCGAGGTTCCGAGAGACCCAGTACTTC CASSLARFRETQYF
TRBJ1-5 TRBV12-5 few . TGTGCTAGTGGTTTGGCCAGATCTGATTCTTATAGCAATCAGCCCCAGCATTTT CASGLARSDSYSNQPQHF
TRBJ2-5 TRBV9 . TRBD2 TGTGCCAGCAGCGTAGGGGGTAGCGGGGGAGAGACCCAGTACTTC CASSVGGSGGETQYF
TRBJ2-1 TRBV20-1 few . TGCAGTGCTAGAGTCGTCGGTGAGCAGTTCTTC CSARVVGEQFF
TRBJ2-1 TRBV19 few TRBD1 TGTGCCAGTAGTCTAATTACCGGGACAGGGGGCAGGAATGAGCAGTTCTTC CASSLITGTGGRNEQFF
TRBJ2-3 TRBV24-1 . . TGTGCCACCAGTAACAGGAAGGGCACAGATACGCAGTATTTT CATSNRKGTDTQYF
TRBJ2-1 TRBV3-1/TRBV3-2 . . TGTGCCAGCAGCCAAGAGGAGGTTTACAGGGTCCCGAATGAGCAGTTCTTC CASSQEEVYRVPNEQFF
TRBJ2-6 TRBV29-1 . . TGCAGCGTTGAGATACCGGGACATCTTCCTGGGGCCAACGTCCTGACTTTC CSVEIPGHLPGANVLTF
TRBJ1-1 TRBV10-1 . . TGCGCCAGCAGTGAGTCTAAGAGATTTGAAGCTTTCTTT CASSESKRFEAFF
TRBJ2-7 TRBV10-3 . . TGTGCCATCAGTGAGGGAGCGGGTGTGTTCTACGAGCAGTACTTC CAISEGAGVFYEQYF
TRBJ1-5 TRBV6-2/TRBV6-3 . . TGTGCCAGCAGTTACAAGGGGGGGAAGAATAGCAATCAGCCCCAGCATTTT CASSYKGGKNSNQPQHF
TRBJ2-5 TRBV3-1/TRBV3-2 few . TGTGCCAGCAGCTCGTCTCCGGGCCCTAGGAGGGAGACCCAGTACTTC CASSSSPGPRRETQYF
TRBJ2-5 TRBV7-2 . TRBD2 TGTGCCAGCAGCTTAGTGGCCAGCGGGAGTGGGGAGACCCAGTACTTC CASSLVASGSGETQYF
TRBJ2-1 TRBV9 . TRBD2 TGTGCCAGCAGCGTAGGATCGGGAGGTTCCTACAATGAGCAGTTCTTC CASSVGSGGSYNEQFF
TRBJ1-1 TRBV11-2 . . TGTGCCAGCAGCTTAGGGCAGGGGTTTATCGACACTGAAGCTTTCTTT CASSLGQGFIDTEAFF
TRBJ2-2 TRBV7-9 . . TGTGCCAGCAGCTTCCATTTCACCGGGGAGCTGTTTTTT CASSFHFTGELFF
TRBJ2-2 TRBV5-4 . . TGTGCCGGGGGGAGAGGGGGCCTGAACACCGGGGAGCTGTTTTTT CAGGRGGLNTGELFF
TRBJ1-1 TRBV19 . . TGTGCCAGTACTCGATACGGGGGGCCGAGGAACACTGAAGCTTTCTTT CASTRYGGPRNTEAFF
TRBJ2-1 TRBV5-5 . . TGTGCCAGCAGCTTGGTGAGCGCCTCCTACAATGAGCAGTTCTTC CASSLVSASYNEQFF
TRBJ1-5 TRBV5-6 . . TGTGCCAGCAGCTTCTGGACGGGGAGCAATCAGCCCCAGCATTTT CASSFWTGSNQPQHF
TRBJ1-1 TRBV29-1 . . TGCAGCGTTGAGGCTCACCCGAACACTGAAGCTTTCTTT CSVEAHPNTEAFF
TRBJ2-3 TRBV5-1 . TRBD2 TGCGCCAGCAGCTTGGCTAGCGGGAAAGGCACAGATACGCAGTATTTT CASSLASGKGTDTQYF
TRBJ2-2 TRBV11-2 few . TGTGCCAGCAGCTTACCAGACACCGGGGAGCTGTTTTTT CASSLPDTGELFF
TRBJ1-1 TRBV9 once . TGTGCCAGCAGCGTAGGGTGGGCAACTTTCTTT CASSVGWATFF
TRBJ1-5 TRBV15 . . TGTGCCACCAGCAGTACAACCAGGGGTGGCAATCAGCCCCAGCATTTT CATSSTTRGGNQPQHF
TRBJ2-2 TRBV19 . TRBD2 TGTGCCAGTAGGCTACTAGCGGAGTACACCGGGGAGCTGTTTTTT CASRLLAEYTGELFF
TRBJ1-2 TRBV18 . TRBD1 TGTGCCAGCTCACCACCCCAGGGGGCGCCTGGCTACACCTTC CASSPPQGAPGYTF
TRBJ2-2 TRBV5-4 . . TGTGCCAGCTCCCCCGGCCCAACTCGTGGGCCGACCGGGGAGCTGTTTTTT CASSPGPTRGPTGELFF
TRBJ2-2 TRBV7-7 . TRBD2 TGTGCCAGCAGGGACACGGGGCGGGAGCGAGACACCGGGGAGCTGTTTTTT CASRDTGRERDTGELFF
TRBJ1-6 TRBV19 . TRBD1 TGTGCCAGTACCCCGACAGGGCGCAATTCACCCCTCCACTTT CASTPTGRNSPLHF
TRBJ2-1 TRBV7-6 . TRBD2 TGTGCCAGCAGCCCCCAAGCGGTAGCGGGTGGGGAGCAGTTCTTC CASSPQAVAGGEQFF
TRBJ1-6 TRBV12-3/TRBV12-4 many . TGTGCCAGCACCTACTGGGGGGGATCACCCCTCCACTTT CASTYWGGSPLHF
TRBJ2-7 TRBV28 few TRBD1 TGTGCCAGCAGTTTCAAGGTCGCTATTATAGGCGGGACAGGGGGTTCCTACGAGCAGTACTTC CASSFKVAIIGGTGGSYEQYF
TRBJ2-3 TRBV4-2 . TRBD2 TGTGCCAGCAGCCCCGAGGGCGGGAGGATCAAGACAGATACGCAGTATTTT CASSPEGGRIKTDTQYF
TRBJ2-3 TRBV4-1 . . TGCGCCAGCAGCCAAGACGGCGGAACGTGGGATACGCAGTATTTT CASSQDGGTWDTQYF
TRBJ1-4 TRBV29-1 . TRBD1 TGCAGCGCATCAACAGGGGGGACTAATGAAAAACTGTTTTTT CSASTGGTNEKLFF
TRBJ2-1 TRBV5-4 . TRBD2 TGTGCCAGCAGCTTGGGCAGCGGGAGTAGGAATGAGCAGTTCTTC CASSLGSGSRNEQFF
TRBJ2-1 TRBV10-3 . . TGTGCCATCATGCGGGACGCCCAAAGCAATGAGCAGTTCTTC CAIMRDAQSNEQFF
TRBJ1-5 TRBV6-6 few . TGTGCCAGCAGCCGCGACAGTTTTAGCAATCAGCCCCAGCATTTT CASSRDSFSNQPQHF
TRBJ1-1 TRBV7-8 . . TGTGCCAGCAGCTTATTCCGGGATACCAACACTGAAGCTTTCTTT CASSLFRDTNTEAFF